This TCR beta chain was obtained from a study of spatial heterogeneity in lung cancer. Notes on the study in general: How many expanded intratumoral alpha and beta TCRs were present tracked the tumor mutation count, which was a count of nonsynonymous mutations.

In its sample, this clonotype was seen many times. Antigen: not known. A library made for alpha chains picked up this beta chain off target, so its size means little. Looked up from germline, CDR1 is DFQATT and CDR2 is SNEGSKA (reference sequence). The V gene end was trimmed by 5 bases and the J gene end by 5 bases; junction bases not matched to a gene: 7. CDR3 length: 14 residues. Time point: sample taken at primary tumor resection. TCRdb re-called the 5' RACE reads with MiXCR, one entry per CDR3 protein. The sample lists over 5,500 distinct CDR3 sequences; roughly 15% were seen once. Sequences were derived from lung tumor tissue, sampled at surgery. The TCR originated in a male donor with early-stage non-small cell lung cancer. The chain employs TRBV20-1 and TRBJ2-5, with 11 bases fitting TRBD2. CDR3 sequence: CSALSGRVHETQYF. The DNA of the CDR3 is TGCAGTGCTCTTAGCGGGAGGGTCCATGAGACCCAGTACTTC.